These 10 T cell receptor beta chains share one sample of origin, sequenced in a study of blood T cell repertoires in COVID-19. Some clones are missing from TCRdb's copy, which holds only in-frame ones; the method was immunoSEQ multiplex PCR. The sample includes 75,000 to 95,000 clones, about four fifths of them seen just once. The specimen was peripheral blood. The receptors originated from a woman aged 80 or over with active or convalescent COVID-19.

This clone was observed a handful of times. The chain employs TRBV27 and TRBJ2-3; possibly TRBD2 for D (6 bases). This CDR3 contains 15 residues. Germline assignment: CDR1 MNHEY and CDR2 SMNVEV (reference sequence). V dropped 6 bases and J dropped 1 base, with 14 bases sitting between them. CDR3 sequence reads: CASSPYGSGTDTQYF. DNA of the CDR3: TGTGCCAGCAGCCCGTACGGGAGTGGCACAGATACGCAGTATTTT.

The CDR3 DNA sequence: TGTGCCAGCGGGGACAGGGGGAGGTCCGGGGAGCTGTTTTTT. This encodes CASGDRGRSGELFF. The chain has TRBV7-8 and TRBJ2-2, with TRBD1 matching 11 bases. Unmatched junction bases numbered 5, after V lost 8 bases and J lost 6 bases. This CDR3 has 14 amino acids. The germline CDR1 and CDR2 sequences are SGHVS and FQNEAQ.

V is TRBV3-1 (or the pseudogene TRBV3-2) and J is TRBJ2-1; tentative D call: TRBD2 (6 bases). Germline CDR1 LGHDT, CDR2 YNNKEL (reference sequence). Trimming shortened V by 6 bases and J by 3 bases, and 18 bases separated the two germline ends. The CDR3 spans 16 residues. CDR3 sequence: CASRYGDFSLYNEQFF. The CDR3 DNA follows: TGTGCCAGCAGATATGGGGACTTCTCCCTCTACAATGAGCAGTTCTTC.

This chain links TRBV4-1 with TRBJ1-4; D may be TRBD1 (5 bases). The germline V gene encodes CDR1 MGHRA and CDR2 YSYEKL. CDR3 size: 18 residues. Trimming took off 0 bases at V and 0 bases at J, with 14 bases between the two ends. CDR3 protein: CASSQEGRQFATNEKLFF. The CDR3 DNA is TGCGCCAGCAGCCAAGAAGGTCGACAGTTTGCAACTAATGAAAAACTGTTTTTT.

V gene TRBV6-5 combines with J gene TRBJ1-2; D unresolved. V was trimmed by 6 bases and J by 0 bases, leaving 8 bases between them. The CDR3 is made up of 13 amino acids. Germline V gives CDR1 MNHEY, CDR2 SVGAGI. CDR3 residues: CASRMSSNYGYTF. DNA of the CDR3: TGTGCCAGCAGGATGAGCTCTAACTATGGCTACACCTTC.

The chain is built from TRBV7-2 and TRBJ2-2, with 7 bases that match TRBD1. The CDR3 length is 15 residues. Germline CDR1 reads SGHTA; CDR2 reads FQGNSA. Losses at the gene ends were 3 bases for V and 5 bases for J; bases not matched to a gene: 6. The CDR3 bases are TGTGCCAGCAGCTTTACAGGGGTTTTGACCGGGGAGCTGTTTTTT. Its translation is CASSFTGVLTGELFF.

The chain joins TRBV12-3 or TRBV12-4 to TRBJ2-1, with a possible D match to TRBD2 (6 bases). This CDR3 contains 11 residues. Trimming took 3 bases from V and 11 from J, leaving 8 bases between them. CDR3 bases: TGTGCCAGCAGTTTGGAGGGTCAGCAGTTCTTC. Protein product: CASSLEGQQFF.

CDR3 protein: CASSSKTANYGYTF. CDR3 sequence (DNA): TGTGCCAGCAGTTCGAAGACAGCTAACTATGGCTACACCTTC. The genes are TRBV6-5 and TRBJ1-2, with TRBD1 as a possible D gene (5 bases). CDR1 MNHEY and CDR2 SVGAGI come from the germline V gene. Trimming pared 4 bases from V and 0 bases from J, leaving 9 bases between. CDR3 length equals 14 residues.

This clone was counted only a few times. The chain has TRBV19 and TRBJ1-4, with 7 bases identical to TRBD1. This CDR3 is built from 14 residues. V dropped 6 bases and J dropped 10; count of bases not matched to a gene: 11. The germline V gene has CDR1 LNHDA and CDR2 SQIVND (reference sequence). In DNA, the CDR3 is TGTGCCAGTAGATCGACAGGGTATGTTGCAAAACTGTTTTTT. Its translation: CASRSTGYVAKLFF.

The V and J genes are TRBV7-2 and TRBJ2-5; the match to TRBD1 covers 11 bases. Trimming cost V 3 bases and J 9 bases; bases outside gene matches: 12. The CDR3 has 16 amino acids. The germline V gene has CDR1 SGHTA and CDR2 FQGNSA. The DNA of the CDR3 is TGTGCCAGCAGCTTTTCTACCGGGACAGGGGGAGAAGCCCAGTACTTC. Its translation: CASSFSTGTGGEAQYF.